This is a list of T cell receptor beta chains from one sample in a study of T cells after yellow fever vaccination. One entry per CDR3 protein, called by TCRdb with MiXCR from the 5' RACE reads. The sample has some 600,000 distinct CDR3 sequences, less than 20% seen once. The starting material was PBMCs, obtained roughly 5 days after the first yellow fever vaccination. The source of these receptors is a young man who received the YFV17D yellow fever vaccine. The CDR3 runs from the conserved cysteine through the conserved F or W. The D gene is left open where the match is weak. Expanded clones are given a class, and other clones once, few, many or no size at all.

>TRBJ1-1|TRBV6-2/TRBV6-3|-|many
TGTGCCAGCAGTTACTCAGAGAACACTGAAGCTTTCTTT
CASSYSENTEAFF
>TRBJ2-1|TRBV7-2|TRBD1|once
TGTGCCAGCAGCTTCCAGGGGGCCCCCTACAATGAGCAGTTCTTC
CASSFQGAPYNEQFF
>TRBJ2-5|TRBV5-1|TRBD2|few
TGCGCCAGCAGATCGACTAGCGGGGAAGAGACCCAGTACTTC
CASRSTSGEETQYF
>TRBJ1-1|TRBV6-5|-|-
TGTGCCAGCAGTTACTCGATAACAGGGAACACTGAAGCTTTCTTT
CASSYSITGNTEAFF
>TRBJ2-7|TRBV10-3|-|few
TGTGCCATCAGGTCCCCCGGACCCTACGAGCAGTACTTC
CAIRSPGPYEQYF
>TRBJ2-5|TRBV7-6|-|-
TGTGCCAGCTGCTCGGGGCTGGGGCAAGAGACCCAGTACTTC
CASCSGLGQETQYF
>TRBJ2-2|TRBV5-5|TRBD1|-
TGTGCCAGCACCTCACAGGGGGCCGACACCGGGGAGCTGTTTTTT
CASTSQGADTGELFF
>TRBJ2-1|TRBV24-1|-|few
TGTGCCACCAGTGATGGTGAGGGTTTCTACAATGAGCAGTTCTTC
CATSDGEGFYNEQFF
>TRBJ1-1|TRBV6-2/TRBV6-3|-|few
TGTGCCAGCAACCCGGGGGGGGGAGAAACTGAAGCTTTCTTT
CASNPGGGETEAFF
>TRBJ2-1|TRBV4-2|TRBD1|few
TGTGCCAGCAGCCAAACCCCGACAGGGAGAAGGGGGCAGTTCTTC
CASSQTPTGRRGQFF
>TRBJ1-1|TRBV18|-|-
TGTGCCAGCTCACCAAGGGAAAGGGGAGAGATCGCTTTCTTT
CASSPRERGEIAFF
>TRBJ1-2|TRBV5-1|-|few
TGCGCCAGCAGCTTGGGACAGCTAACTAACTATGGCTACACCTTC
CASSLGQLTNYGYTF
>TRBJ2-3|TRBV24-1|TRBD2|-
TGTGCCACCAGAGCTCCGGGACTAGCTAGGCATCCAGATACGCAGTATTTT
CATRAPGLARHPDTQYF
>TRBJ2-3|TRBV25-1|-|-
TGTGCCAGCAGGGGGTCGGCTGGGGACACAGATACGCAGTATTTT
CASRGSAGDTDTQYF
>TRBJ2-5|TRBV6-2/TRBV6-3|-|few
TGTGCCAGCAGTGACGGACTGCCCCAAGAGACCCAGTACTTC
CASSDGLPQETQYF
>TRBJ1-1|TRBV6-1|-|-
TGTGCCAGCAGTCCCCTAGGACGGGTGAACACTGAAGCTTTCTTT
CASSPLGRVNTEAFF
>TRBJ2-1|TRBV7-2|-|-
TGTGCCAGCAGCTTGTCACGCCCCGATGAGCAGTTCTTC
CASSLSRPDEQFF